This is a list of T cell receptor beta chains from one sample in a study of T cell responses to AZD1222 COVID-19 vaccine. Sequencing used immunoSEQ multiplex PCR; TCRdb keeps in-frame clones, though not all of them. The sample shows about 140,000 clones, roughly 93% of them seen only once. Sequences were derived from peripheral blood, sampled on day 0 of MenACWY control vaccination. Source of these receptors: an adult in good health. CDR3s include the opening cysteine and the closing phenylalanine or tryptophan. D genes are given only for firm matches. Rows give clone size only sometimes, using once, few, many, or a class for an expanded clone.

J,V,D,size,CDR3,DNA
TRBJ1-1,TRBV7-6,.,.,CASSKSTWGNTEAFF,TGTGCCAGCAGCAAATCAACCTGGGGGAACACTGAAGCTTTCTTT
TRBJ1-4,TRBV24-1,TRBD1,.,CATSDSTGHATNEKLFF,TGTGCCACCAGTGATTCGACAGGGCACGCAACTAATGAAAAACTGTTTTTT
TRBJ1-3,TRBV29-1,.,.,CSAIGGLHSGNTIYF,TGCAGCGCGATAGGAGGGCTACACTCTGGAAACACCATATATTTT
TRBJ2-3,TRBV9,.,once,CASSVVPDTQYF,TGTGCCAGCAGCGTAGTGCCAGATACGCAGTATTTT
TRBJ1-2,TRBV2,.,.,CASTQTRSYGYTF,TGTGCCAGCACCCAGACACGATCCTATGGCTACACCTTC
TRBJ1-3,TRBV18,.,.,CASSPPGHIWNTIYF,TGTGCCAGCTCACCACCGGGGCACATCTGGAACACCATATATTTT
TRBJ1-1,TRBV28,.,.,CASSFGGATTEAFF,TGTGCCAGCAGTTTTGGGGGGGCGACCACTGAAGCTTTCTTT
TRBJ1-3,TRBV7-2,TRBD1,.,CASSPLDRGLYSGNTIYF,TGTGCCAGCAGCCCGCTGGACAGGGGGCTTTACTCGGGAAACACCATATATTTT
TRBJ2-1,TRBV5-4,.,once,CASQRSGVGGEQFF,TGTGCCAGCCAGCGGTCAGGGGTTGGCGGTGAGCAGTTCTTC
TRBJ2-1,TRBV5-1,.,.,CASSLGYTTDEQFF,TGCGCCAGCAGCTTGGGCTATACTACAGATGAGCAGTTCTTC
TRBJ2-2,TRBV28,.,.,CASRLRSPNTGELFF,TGTGCCAGCAGGCTCAGGAGCCCGAACACCGGGGAGCTGTTTTTT
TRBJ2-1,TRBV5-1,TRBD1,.,CASSSTGQGNEQFF,TGCGCCAGCAGCTCGACGGGACAGGGGAATGAGCAGTTCTTC
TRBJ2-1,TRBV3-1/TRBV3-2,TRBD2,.,CASSQVGGGRNEQFF,TGTGCCAGCAGCCAAGTCGGGGGGGGCCGCAATGAGCAGTTCTTC
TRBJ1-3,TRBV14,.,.,CASSQTEHTIYF,TGTGCCAGCAGCCAAACGGAACACACCATATATTTT
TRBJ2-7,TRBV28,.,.,CASSTVLYEQYF,TGTGCCAGCAGTACGGTACTCTACGAGCAGTACTTC
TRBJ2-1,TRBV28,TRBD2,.,CASRASGTRVFDEQFF,TGTGCCAGCAGGGCCTCCGGGACTAGAGTCTTCGATGAGCAGTTCTTC
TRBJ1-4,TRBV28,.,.,CASSPPATNEKLFF,TGTGCCAGCTCTCCCCCTGCAACTAATGAAAAACTGTTTTTT
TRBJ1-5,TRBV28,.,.,CASSLPGENQPQHF,TGTGCCAGCAGTTTACCAGGGGAAAATCAGCCCCAGCATTTT
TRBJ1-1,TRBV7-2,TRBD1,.,CASKNRGAEAFF,TGTGCCAGCAAGAACAGGGGCGCTGAAGCTTTCTTT
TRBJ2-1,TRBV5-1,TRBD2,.,CASSLSGRSYNEQFF,TGCGCCAGCAGCCTCAGCGGGAGATCCTACAATGAGCAGTTCTTC
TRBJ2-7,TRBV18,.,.,CASSERTQSYEQYF,TGTGCCAGCTCAGAGAGGACACAATCCTACGAGCAGTACTTC
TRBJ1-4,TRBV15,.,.,CATSRDRSLAATNEKLFF,TGTGCCACCAGCAGAGACCGGAGTTTGGCCGCAACTAATGAAAAACTGTTTTTT
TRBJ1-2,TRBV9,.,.,CASSSRGYGYTF,TGTGCCAGCAGCTCCCGGGGCTATGGCTACACCTTC
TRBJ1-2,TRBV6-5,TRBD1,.,CASSYSGQGSYGYTF,TGTGCCAGCAGTTACTCAGGACAGGGATCCTATGGCTACACCTTC
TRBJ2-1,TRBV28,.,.,CASSAAGAYNEQFF,TGTGCCAGCAGTGCTGCCGGGGCCTACAATGAGCAGTTCTTC
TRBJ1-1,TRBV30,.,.,CAWSHGRTEAFF,TGTGCCTGGAGTCATGGGAGGACTGAAGCTTTCTTT
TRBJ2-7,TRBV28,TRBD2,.,CASSPGALSGPSYEQYF,TGTGCCAGCAGCCCTGGCGCGCTTAGCGGGCCCTCCTACGAGCAGTACTTC
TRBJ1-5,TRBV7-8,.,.,CASTGLRAGQPQHF,TGTGCCAGCACCGGCTTGCGGGCTGGGCAGCCCCAGCATTTT
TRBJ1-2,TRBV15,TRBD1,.,CATSRDQGAAGYTF,TGTGCCACCAGCAGAGACCAGGGGGCGGCTGGCTACACCTTC
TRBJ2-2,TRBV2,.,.,CASNHGFFTGELFF,TGTGCCAGCAATCATGGATTTTTCACCGGGGAGCTGTTTTTT
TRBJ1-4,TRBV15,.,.,CATSRGEISTNEKLFF,TGTGCCACCAGCAGGGGGGAAATCTCAACTAATGAAAAACTGTTTTTT
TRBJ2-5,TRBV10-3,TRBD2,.,CAISELGLAGQETQYF,TGTGCCATCAGTGAGTTGGGACTAGCGGGACAAGAGACCCAGTACTTC
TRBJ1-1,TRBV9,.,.,CARRRNTEAFF,TGTGCCCGCCGGAGGAACACTGAAGCTTTCTTT
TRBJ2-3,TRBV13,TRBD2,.,CASSSSSGGRDTQYF,TGTGCCAGCAGCTCCTCTAGCGGGGGGAGAGATACGCAGTATTTT
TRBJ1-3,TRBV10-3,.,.,CAISTSGNAPNTIYF,TGTGCCATCTCAACTTCAGGGAACGCCCCGAACACCATATATTTT
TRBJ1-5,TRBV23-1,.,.,CASTPHGYSNQPQHF,TGCGCCAGCACCCCACATGGATATAGCAATCAGCCCCAGCATTTT
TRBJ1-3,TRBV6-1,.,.,CASSDWAAISGNTIYF,TGTGCCAGCAGTGATTGGGCGGCGATCTCTGGAAACACCATATATTTT
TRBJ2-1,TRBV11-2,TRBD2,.,CASSLAHSGIDYNEQFF,TGTGCCAGCAGCTTAGCCCATAGCGGGATAGACTACAATGAGCAGTTCTTC
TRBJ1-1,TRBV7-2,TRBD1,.,CASSFGRQGLGEAFF,TGTGCCAGCAGCTTCGGGCGACAGGGGTTGGGTGAAGCTTTCTTT
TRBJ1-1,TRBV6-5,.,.,CASSYDGDTEAFF,TGTGCCAGCAGTTACGATGGGGACACTGAAGCTTTCTTT
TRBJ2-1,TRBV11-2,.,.,CASSLDFRNEQFF,TGTGCCAGCAGCTTAGATTTTAGAAATGAGCAGTTCTTC
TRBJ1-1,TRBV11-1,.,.,CASSPRAENTEAFF,TGTGCCAGCAGTCCCCGTGCCGAAAACACTGAAGCTTTCTTT
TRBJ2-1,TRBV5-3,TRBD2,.,CARSWRTSGGNNEQFF,TGTGCCAGAAGCTGGCGGACTAGCGGGGGTAACAATGAGCAGTTCTTC
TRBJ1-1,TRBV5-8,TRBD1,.,CASSPGTGTNTEAFF,TGTGCCAGCAGCCCGGGGACAGGGACGAACACTGAAGCTTTCTTT
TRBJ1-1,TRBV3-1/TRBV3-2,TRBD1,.,CASSQTRTGGTEAFF,TGTGCCAGCAGCCAGACCCGGACAGGAGGCACTGAAGCTTTCTTT
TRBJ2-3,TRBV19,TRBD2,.,CASSPVAGGSTDTQYF,TGTGCCAGTAGTCCGGTAGCGGGAGGGTCCACAGATACGCAGTATTTT
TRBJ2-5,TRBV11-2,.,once,CASSQFGLKETQYF,TGTGCCAGCAGCCAGTTCGGCTTAAAAGAGACCCAGTACTTC
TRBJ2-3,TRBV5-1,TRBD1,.,CASSEQGMADTQYF,TGCGCCAGCAGCGAACAGGGGATGGCAGATACGCAGTATTTT
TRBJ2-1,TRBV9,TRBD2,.,CASSVDPPAGGRNEQFF,TGTGCCAGCAGCGTAGACCCCCCAGCGGGGGGCCGCAATGAGCAGTTCTTC
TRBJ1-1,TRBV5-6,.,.,CASSLRTVEAFF,TGTGCCAGCAGCCTTCGGACGGTTGAAGCTTTCTTT
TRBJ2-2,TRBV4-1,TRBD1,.,CASRLRWDRGTGGELFF,TGCGCCAGCAGACTTCGATGGGACAGGGGAACCGGCGGGGAGCTGTTTTTT
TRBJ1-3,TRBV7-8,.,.,CASSHGTDSGNTIYF,TGTGCCAGCAGCCATGGGACGGATTCTGGAAACACCATATATTTT
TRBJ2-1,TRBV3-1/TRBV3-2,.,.,CASSPYGFEQFF,TGTGCCAGCAGCCCTTATGGCTTTGAGCAGTTCTTC
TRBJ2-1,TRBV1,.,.,CTSSHEGDAYNEQFF,TGCACCAGCAGCCATGAGGGAGATGCCTACAATGAGCAGTTCTTC
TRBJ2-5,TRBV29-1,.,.,CSVEPGGETQYF,TGCAGCGTTGAACCGGGCGGGGAGACCCAGTACTTC
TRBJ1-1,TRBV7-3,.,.,CASSLLSHTEAFF,TGTGCCAGCAGCCTTCTCTCCCACACTGAAGCTTTCTTT